This T cell receptor beta chain comes out of a study of blood T cell repertoires in COVID-19. Study summary: Sources were T cells, B-cell-depleted T cells, or PBMCs; the material itself was cDNA or gDNA.

In the original analysis: It was from reference gene primer amplification that nucleated cell counts were estimated. Profiled with immunoSEQ multiplex PCR; TCRdb holds only in-frame clones, not every one. The V and J calls and clone size come from that table; D and trimming were worked out from the DNA. The repertoire holds just over 300,000 clones, with approximately 89% as singletons. The CDR3 runs 17 residues. V gave up 2 bases and J gave up 5 bases; unmatched junction bases: 12. Germline CDR1 is LNHDA and CDR2 is SQIVND (reference sequence). What was sequenced was PBMCs or T cells enriched from blood (not recorded which). The origin of this receptor is a woman in her forties who had recovered from COVID-19. The chain couples TRBV19 to TRBJ1-1; 9 bases match TRBD1. The CDR3 bases are TGTGCCAGTAGTATAAGGGGGGACAGGGAGTTGGGAACTGAAGCTTTCTTT. This translates into CASSIRGDRELGTEAFF.